These T cell receptor beta chains were read from a single sample in a study of blood T cell repertoires in COVID-19. Generated by immunoSEQ multiplex PCR, the TCRdb table keeps only in-frame clones and is missing some. Of 200,000 to 250,000 clones detected, 87% appear once; the ten largest clones hold about 12%. The sample consisted of peripheral blood. The receptors originated from a young woman who had recovered from COVID-19. Both conserved end residues are part of each CDR3. A D gene is named only where the DNA matches it firmly. Some rows have no size entry. The others give once, few or many, or a class for an expanded clone.

D: NA
size: NA
V: TRBV5-4
J: TRBJ2-6
CDR3: CASSLYSNSGANVLTF
DNA: TGTGCCAGCAGCTTGTATAGTAACTCTGGGGCCAACGTCCTGACTTTC

D: NA
size: NA
V: TRBV7-8
J: TRBJ1-1
CDR3: CASSSQRAFRIPEAFF
DNA: TGTGCCAGCAGTTCCCAGAGGGCCTTTCGAATACCAGAAGCTTTCTTT

D: NA
size: NA
V: TRBV12-1
J: TRBJ1-4
CDR3: CASSLPRGRGNEKLFF
DNA: TGTGCCAGCAGCCTCCCGAGAGGGCGTGGAAATGAAAAACTGTTTTTT

D: NA
size: NA
V: TRBV21-1
J: TRBJ1-1
CDR3: CASNSSPGQGHTEAFF
DNA: TGTGCCAGCAACTCCTCACCGGGACAGGGACACACTGAAGCTTTCTTT

D: TRBD1
size: NA
V: TRBV7-9
J: TRBJ2-7
CDR3: CASSFVRQGSSSSYEQYF
DNA: TGTGCCAGCAGCTTCGTCCGACAGGGCTCCTCTAGCTCCTACGAGCAGTACTTC

D: NA
size: NA
V: TRBV5-4
J: TRBJ2-1
CDR3: CASSLAYSLSYNEQFF
DNA: TGTGCCAGCAGCTTGGCTTACTCACTCTCCTACAATGAGCAGTTCTTC

D: TRBD1
size: once
V: TRBV11-2
J: TRBJ1-2
CDR3: CASSKTGTRGYTF
DNA: TGTGCCAGCAGCAAGACAGGGACGCGAGGCTACACCTTC

D: TRBD1
size: NA
V: TRBV30
J: TRBJ1-2
CDR3: CAWGQGNGYTF
DNA: TGTGCCTGGGGACAGGGGAATGGCTACACCTTC

D: NA
size: NA
V: TRBV4-3
J: TRBJ1-2
CDR3: CASSPSNRGHGYTF
DNA: TGCGCCAGCAGTCCAAGTAATAGGGGCCATGGCTACACCTTC

D: NA
size: NA
V: TRBV29-1
J: TRBJ2-5
CDR3: CSVEGASWETQYF
DNA: TGCAGCGTTGAAGGGGCTAGCTGGGAGACCCAGTACTTC

D: TRBD1
size: few
V: TRBV30
J: TRBJ2-7
CDR3: CAWNHPGQGAYEQYF
DNA: TGTGCCTGGAATCACCCGGGACAGGGGGCCTACGAGCAGTACTTC

D: NA
size: NA
V: TRBV30
J: TRBJ2-6
CDR3: CAWRSSGANVLTF
DNA: TGTGCCTGGAGGAGCTCTGGGGCCAACGTCCTGACTTTC

D: NA
size: NA
V: TRBV2
J: TRBJ1-1
CDR3: CASSPDSNTEAFF
DNA: TGTGCCAGCAGTCCGGACTCGAACACTGAAGCTTTCTTT

D: NA
size: once
V: TRBV6-2/TRBV6-3
J: TRBJ2-5
CDR3: CASSSAGETETQYF
DNA: TGTGCCAGCAGTTCGGCCGGGGAGACGGAGACCCAGTACTTC

D: NA
size: NA
V: TRBV5-1
J: TRBJ2-7
CDR3: CASSLGTFSYEQYF
DNA: TGCGCCAGCAGCTTGGGAACTTTTTCCTACGAGCAGTACTTC

D: TRBD1
size: NA
V: TRBV7-6
J: TRBJ2-2
CDR3: CASSLREGDRGNTGELFF
DNA: TGTGCCAGCAGCTTAAGGGAGGGGGACAGGGGGAACACCGGGGAGCTGTTTTTT

D: NA
size: NA
V: TRBV6-1
J: TRBJ1-2
CDR3: CASSEGFFYGYTF
DNA: TGTGCCAGCAGTGAGGGCTTCTTCTATGGCTACACCTTC

D: TRBD1
size: NA
V: TRBV4-1
J: TRBJ1-2
CDR3: CASSPGQGASNYGYTF
DNA: TGCGCCAGCAGCCCCGGACAGGGGGCATCTAACTATGGCTACACCTTC

D: TRBD2
size: NA
V: TRBV7-2
J: TRBJ2-3
CDR3: CASSSGTSGRAVDTQYF
DNA: TGTGCCAGCAGCTCAGGGACTAGCGGGAGGGCCGTAGATACGCAGTATTTT

D: NA
size: few
V: TRBV11-2
J: TRBJ1-1
CDR3: CASSLERAAYTEAFF
DNA: TGTGCCAGCAGCTTAGAGCGGGCAGCTTACACTGAAGCTTTCTTT